This TCR beta chain appears in the sequencing data of a study of blood T cell repertoires in COVID-19. Study details: The United States, Italy and Spain were the sources of the acute and convalescent COVID-19 samples.

The V gene end was trimmed by 2 bases and the J gene end by 3 bases; junction bases not matched to a gene: 8. This CDR3 has 16 residues. The germline gives CDR1 LGHDT, CDR2 YNNKEL (reference sequence). Cohort allocation depended upon clinical history that participants reported. Here immunoSEQ multiplex PCR was the method, and the copy in TCRdb shows in-frame clones only, minus some. The sample holds roughly 190,000 clones; around 90% are singletons and the top ten take around 2.3%. This clone was found a few times. The sample was PBMCs or T cells enriched from blood (not recorded which). The source is a woman aged 25 to 39 who had recovered from COVID-19. The chain has TRBV3-1 (or the pseudogene TRBV3-2) and TRBJ2-3; the match to TRBD1 covers 7 bases. CDR3 nucleotide sequence: TGTGCCAGCAGCCAAATAAGGGGGCCCGGGACAGATACGCAGTATTTT. This gives the protein CASSQIRGPGTDTQYF.